One sample yielded the 28 T cell receptor beta chains listed below, sequenced in a study of T-cell reconstitution after alpha-beta-depleted transplantation in children. The library targeted TCRbeta and was prepared with unique molecular identifiers. TCRdb analysed the PCR reads with MiXCR anew, one entry per CDR3 protein. The table shows a few hundred thousand distinct CDR3 sequences, with around a tenth occurring only once. This specimen consisted of PBMCs from the stem cell graft donor, obtained from the stem cell graft. All receptors derive from a human donor who donated a stem cell graft to a child with acute lymphoblastic leukemia.

In its sample, this clonotype was seen many times. V is TRBV7-9 and J is TRBJ2-7; D is unclear. V lost 1 base and J 5 bases, leaving 15 bases between the germline ends. The CDR3 contains 15 residues. CDR1 and CDR2 from the germline V gene are SEHNR and FQNEAQ (reference sequence). CDR3 loop: CASSLGLGRAHEQYF. DNA of the CDR3: TGTGCCAGCAGCTTAGGACTCGGCCGGGCCCACGAGCAGTACTTC.

This clonotype has a handful of counts. The rearrangement joins TRBV3-1 to TRBJ1-2; TRBD1 matches 7 bases. The CDR3 loop spans 15 amino acids. Per germline, CDR1 LGHDT and CDR2 YNNKEL (reference sequence). The ends lost 3 bases at V and 6 bases at J; junction bases unmatched: 10. CDR3 sequence reads: CASSQRGQSSHGYTF. The CDR3 DNA sequence: TGTGCCAGCAGCCAGCGGGGACAGAGTAGTCATGGCTACACCTTC.

V and J are TRBV19 and TRBJ1-1; D might be TRBD1 (6 bases). The germline gives CDR1 LNHDA, CDR2 SQIVND (reference sequence). The CDR3 is 16 amino acids. Trimming left V 3 bases short and J 1 base short, with 15 bases between. The CDR3 DNA is TGTGCCAGTAGTATCGGAAGGGACACTCAGAACACTGAAGCTTTCTTT. This codes for CASSIGRDTQNTEAFF. The variable domain in full, with the rest retrieved from reference TRBV19 and TRBJ1-1, is DGGITQSPKYLFRKEGQNVTLSCEQNLNHDAMYWYRQDPGQGLRLIYYSQIVNDFQKGDIAEGYSVSREKKESFPLTVTSAQKNPTAFYLCASSIGRDTQNTEAFFGQGTRLTVV.

The chain carries TRBV24-1 and TRBJ1-2, with 8 bases lining up with TRBD1. CDR3 length equals 13 residues. V trimming: 3 bases; J trimming: 7 bases; junction bases outside the gene matches: 3. Looked up from germline, CDR1 is KGHDR and CDR2 is SFDVKD. DNA for the CDR3: TGTGCCACCAGTGATGGGACAGGAACTGGCTACACCTTC. This sequence encodes CATSDGTGTGYTF.

This clonotype was observed a few times. The gene calls are TRBV12-3 or TRBV12-4 and TRBJ1-5; TRBD1 agrees at 7 bases. This CDR3 is 16 amino acids long. With V trimmed by 7 bases and J by 7 bases, 16 bases remained unmatched. CDR3 amino acids: CASTPDRVGVGQPQHF. The CDR3 DNA is TGTGCCAGCACTCCCGACAGGGTAGGCGTCGGGCAGCCCCAGCATTTT.

This clonotype appeared a few times. The V and J genes are TRBV7-2 and TRBJ2-7; no firm D call. Trimming left V 3 bases short and J 0 bases short, with 15 bases between. Germline CDR1 and CDR2: SGHTA and FQGNSA. This CDR3 has 16 residues. The CDR3 loop reads CASSLVSLGGSYEQYF. Here the CDR3 DNA reads TGTGCCAGCAGCTTGGTATCGTTGGGCGGCTCCTACGAGCAGTACTTC.

V gene TRBV5-1 combines with J gene TRBJ2-5; D is tentatively TRBD1 or TRBD2 (6 bases each). Germline V gene sequence: CDR1 SGHRS, CDR2 YFSETQ. Trimming pared 3 bases from V and 7 bases from J, leaving 25 bases between. This CDR3 has 17 residues. CDR3: CASSSPHSRLGGGTQYF. The CDR3 region has the DNA TGCGCCAGCAGCTCACCCCACTCCCGACTAGGAGGGGGGACCCAGTACTTC.

This clonotype turned up a few times. This chain uses TRBV29-1 with TRBJ1-2, with no clear D. With 1 base removed from V and 8 bases from J, the gap between germline ends came to 26 bases. The CDR3 extends over 17 amino acids. Germline loops: CDR1 SQVTM, CDR2 ANQGSEA. The CDR3 sequence is CSVEVNRGGLAGRGYTF. CDR3 nucleotide sequence: TGCAGCGTTGAAGTCAACCGGGGAGGGCTGGCTGGTAGGGGCTACACCTTC.

This clonotype has a handful of counts. The J gene is TRBJ2-7, the V gene TRBV7-2; TRBD1 agrees at 9 bases. Looked up from germline, CDR1 is SGHTA and CDR2 is FQGNSA. The CDR3 covers 14 residues. V lost 6 bases and J lost 3; bases outside the gene matches: 6. In nucleotides, the CDR3 is TGTGCCAGCAGGCTAGGGACAGGGCGCTACGAGCAGTACTTC. Translated: CASRLGTGRYEQYF. Looking up the rest from reference TRBV7-2 and TRBJ2-7 gives the full variable domain: GAGVSQSPSNKVTEKGKDVELRCDPISGHTALYWYRQSLGQGLEFLIYFQGNSAPDKSGLPSDRFSAERTGGSVSTLTIQRTQQEDSAVYLCASRLGTGRYEQYFGPGTRLTVT.

In this sample, this clonotype turned up many times. V gene TRBV28 combines with J gene TRBJ2-1; D perhaps matches TRBD1 (6 bases). Germline-derived CDR1 and CDR2 are MDHEN and SYDVKM. Trimming pared 7 bases from V and 0 bases from J, leaving 13 bases between. This CDR3 is 15 amino acids long. In DNA form, the CDR3 reads TGTGCCAGCACCCTACAGGGCCGCTCCTACAATGAGCAGTTCTTC. Encoded protein: CASTLQGRSYNEQFF.

The V gene is TRBV12-3 or TRBV12-4, the J gene TRBJ2-5; 9 nucleotides match TRBD1. The CDR3 is made up of 15 amino acids. The V segment lost 4 bases and the J segment 4 bases; nucleotides outside the gene matches: 7. CDR3 DNA sequence: TGTGCCAGCAGTTCCGGGACAGGGCGGTCAGAGACCCAGTACTTC. This encodes CASSSGTGRSETQYF.

This clonotype was picked up a small number of times. The chain joins TRBV24-1 to TRBJ1-1; D unresolved. The V end lost 3 bases, the J end lost 1 base, and 11 bases lay between the germline ends. The CDR3 sequence is 15 residues long. CDR1 is KGHDR and CDR2 is SFDVKD in the germline V gene. For the CDR3, the DNA is TGTGCCACCAGTGATCCCATTTGGAGGAACACTGAAGCTTTCTTT. It codes for CATSDPIWRNTEAFF.

The genes are TRBV6-2 or TRBV6-3 and TRBJ2-1; D could derive from TRBD1 or TRBD2 (5 bases each). The V gene lost 6 bases and the J gene lost 0 bases, with 18 bases spanning the gap. Germline V gene lookup returns CDR1 MNHEY and CDR2 SVGEGT. This CDR3 is built from 17 residues. The CDR3 loop is CASSPTRGASSYNEQFF. The CDR3 DNA reads as TGTGCCAGCAGCCCGACGAGGGGTGCGAGCTCCTACAATGAGCAGTTCTTC.

The chain has TRBV7-9 and TRBJ2-5; D uncertain. The CDR3 sequence is 16 residues long. V lost 1 base and J lost 0, with 12 bases in between. Looked up from germline, CDR1 is SEHNR and CDR2 is FQNEAQ (reference sequence). CDR3 residues: CASSLVPDLDQETQYF. The CDR3 DNA reads as TGTGCCAGCAGCTTAGTGCCCGACCTTGACCAAGAGACCCAGTACTTC.

The CDR3 coding sequence is TGCAGCGTTGATGGGACTAGCGGGAGTGCCTACAATGAGCAGTTCTTC. Encoded protein: CSVDGTSGSAYNEQFF. This rearrangement joins TRBV29-1 to TRBJ2-1; 14 positions agree with TRBD2. The CDR3 is 16 residues long. Germline values: CDR1 SQVTM, CDR2 ANQGSEA. V dropped 3 bases and J dropped 2; count of bases not matched to a gene: 3.

The rearrangement links TRBV4-1 to TRBJ2-7; perhaps TRBD2 as D (6 bases). Germline V gene data show CDR1 as MGHRA and CDR2 as YSYEKL. There are 15 residues in the CDR3. V lost 1 base to trimming and J lost 2 bases, with 12 bases between them. CDR3 in amino acids: CASSQVSGRAYEQYF. As DNA, the CDR3 is TGCGCCAGCAGCCAAGTCTCCGGGAGAGCCTACGAGCAGTACTTC.

The table lists this clonotype with many counts. J is TRBJ2-5 and V is TRBV27, with D possibly TRBD2 on 5 matching bases. Germline lookup yields CDR1 MNHEY and CDR2 SMNVEV (reference sequence). Trimming took 6 bases from V and 5 from J, leaving 10 bases between them. CDR3 length: 12 amino acids. The CDR3: CASRRVGETQYF. The DNA of the CDR3 is TGTGCCAGCAGGAGGGTGGGGGAGACCCAGTACTTC.

This clonotype has only a few counts. This chain connects TRBV5-6 to TRBJ2-1; a weak D match, TRBD2 (6 bases). The V and J ends lost 1 base and 10 bases respectively, with 27 bases between them. This CDR3 has 18 amino acids. CDR1 and CDR2 from the germline V gene are SGHDT and YYEEEE. The CDR3 nucleotides read TGTGCCAGCAGCTTGAAGTACGGGAGCGCTAACCTTTATATCGAGCAGTTCTTC. Its protein is CASSLKYGSANLYIEQFF.

This chain links TRBV7-9 with TRBJ1-4; no firm D call. V shed 1 base and J shed 0 bases, with 9 bases lying between them. Germline CDR1 SEHNR, CDR2 FQNEAQ (reference sequence). The CDR3 extends over 16 amino acids. Here the CDR3 DNA reads TGTGCCAGCAGCTTAGACAAACTAGCAACTAATGAAAAACTGTTTTTT. It translates to CASSLDKLATNEKLFF.

This clonotype was seen more than once but under ten times. The chain's CDR3 is CASSLTTPWAGLFF. The CDR3 nucleotides read TGTGCCAGCAGCCTAACAACCCCCTGGGCGGGGCTGTTTTTT. The J gene is TRBJ2-2, the V gene TRBV4-2; TRBD2 is a possible D gene (5 bases). This CDR3 has 14 residues. V was clipped by 4 bases and J by 13 bases, with 19 bases between them. From germline, CDR1 is LGHNA and CDR2 YNFKEQ.

In its sample, this clonotype was seen a few times. The chain carries TRBV5-1 and TRBJ1-2; D possibly corresponds to TRBD1 (5 bases). The CDR3 extends over 13 amino acids. CDR1 SGHRS and CDR2 YFSETQ come from the germline V gene. V lost 3 bases and J 8 bases, leaving 14 bases between the germline ends. The CDR3 here is CASSYSQGNGYTF. CDR3 bases: TGCGCCAGCAGCTACTCCCAGGGTAACGGCTACACCTTC.

This clonotype has more than one count but fewer than ten. The chain recombines TRBV29-1 with TRBJ2-5; the D call may be TRBD1 or TRBD2 (5 bases each). Trimming cost V 3 bases and J 1 base, with 9 bases left between them. Per the germline V gene, CDR1 is SQVTM and CDR2 is ANQGSEA. CDR3 size: 13 residues. For the CDR3, the DNA is TGCAGCGTTGAGAGGGGAGTCCAAGAGACCCAGTACTTC. Protein: CSVERGVQETQYF.

This clonotype appeared many times. The chain uses TRBV6-5 and TRBJ2-7; 8 bases map to TRBD2. The CDR3 runs to 15 residues. Germline CDR1 is MNHEY and CDR2 is SVGAGI. V shed 0 bases, J shed 2 bases, and the junction held 3 bases outside the gene matches. This CDR3 is CASSYSGRGPYEQYF. DNA for the CDR3: TGTGCCAGCAGTTACTCCGGGAGGGGCCCCTACGAGCAGTACTTC.

V is TRBV15 and J is TRBJ2-7; no clear D. Trimming stripped 0 bases from V and 5 bases from J, with 8 bases between. CDR1 and CDR2 from the germline V gene are LNHNV and YYDKDF (reference sequence). The CDR3 runs to 13 residues. The CDR3 DNA sequence: TGTGCCACCAGCAGAGATTTCCAGGACGAGCAGTACTTC. This translates into CATSRDFQDEQYF.

This clonotype was detected a few times. The chain employs TRBV29-1 and TRBJ2-2; D might be TRBD1 (6 bases). Germline V lookup: CDR1 SQVTM, CDR2 ANQGSEA. The CDR3 extends over 13 amino acids. V shed 4 bases and J shed 2 bases, with 8 bases lying between them. DNA for the CDR3: TGCAGCGTTGTGGACAGAAACACCGGGGAGCTGTTTTTT. Protein sequence: CSVVDRNTGELFF.

The genes are TRBV28 and TRBJ1-5; unclear D gene. Trimming left V 3 bases short and J 4 bases short, with 7 bases between. The CDR3 loop spans 13 amino acids. Germline CDR1 reads MDHEN; CDR2 reads SYDVKM. The CDR3 region is CASSFYGNQPQHF. The CDR3 DNA follows: TGTGCCAGCAGTTTTTATGGGAATCAGCCCCAGCATTTT.

This clonotype was seen only a few times. This chain connects TRBV12-3 or TRBV12-4 to TRBJ1-2, with D maybe TRBD1 (6 bases). The CDR3 has 14 amino acids. The ends were cut back, 4 bases at V and 5 bases at J, with 14 bases in the middle. The CDR3 here is CASSSAGVFYGYTF. Here the CDR3 DNA reads TGTGCCAGCAGTTCGGCAGGGGTTTTTTATGGCTACACCTTC.

The V gene is TRBV5-1, the J gene TRBJ1-1; 10 bases are a match to TRBD1. This CDR3 has 16 amino acids. Germline CDR1 SGHRS, CDR2 YFSETQ. V was clipped by 0 bases and J by 3 bases; unmatched bases: 5. CDR3 bases: TGCGCCAGCAGCTTGGGGACAGGGGGTTTCGACACTGAAGCTTTCTTT. Translated: CASSLGTGGFDTEAFF.